One sample yielded the 30 T cell receptor beta chains listed below, sequenced in a study of T cell responses to AZD1222 COVID-19 vaccine. The assay was immunoSEQ multiplex PCR, and TCRdb's table has in-frame clones only and misses some. The data hold some 140,000 clones, with 85% to 90% observed a single time. This material consisted of peripheral blood, taken on day 0 of AZD1222 vaccination. The receptors were gathered from an adult in good health.

V and J are TRBV7-3 and TRBJ2-2; D remains unclear. V gave up 0 bases and J gave up 4 bases, with 9 bases separating them. The CDR3 sequence is 15 residues long. The germline V gene encodes CDR1 SGHTA and CDR2 FQGTGA. For the CDR3, the DNA is TGTGCCAGCAGCTTAACGTTCAGCTCCACCGGGGAGCTGTTTTTT. Protein product: CASSLTFSSTGELFF.

As DNA, the CDR3 is TGTGCCAGCAGCGTAGGTGGAAACACCATATATTTT. Amino acids: CASSVGGNTIYF. This chain links TRBV9 with TRBJ1-3; no definite D call. Germline loops: CDR1 SGDLS, CDR2 YYNGEE. The CDR3 contains 12 residues. V lost 0 bases and J lost 3, with 1 base in between.

This clone has only one observation. The rearrangement uses TRBV6-5 and TRBJ1-2; TRBD1 aligns across 7 bases. V trimming: 6 bases; J trimming: 2 bases; junction bases outside the gene matches: 6. The CDR3 is 14 amino acids. Germline V lookup: CDR1 MNHEY, CDR2 SVGAGI. CDR3 coding DNA: TGTGCCAGCAGAAAGCCGGGACAGAACTATGGCTACACCTTC. It translates to CASRKPGQNYGYTF.

There are a few counts of this clone. This sequence joins TRBV7-2 and TRBJ1-4, with TRBD1 matching over 7 bases. With 5 bases clipped from V and 9 bases from J, the junction kept 12 bases outside the gene matches. CDR3 length equals 15 residues. Germline loops: CDR1 SGHTA, CDR2 FQGNSA. CDR3 sequence reads: CASSLGGGNLKKLFF. The CDR3 DNA is TGTGCCAGCAGCCTGGGAGGGGGCAACTTGAAAAAACTGTTTTTT. Complete variable domain (other parts from reference TRBV7-2 and TRBJ1-4): GAGVSQSPSNKVTEKGKDVELRCDPISGHTALYWYRQSLGQGLEFLIYFQGNSAPDKSGLPSDRFSAERTGGSVSTLTIQRTQQEDSAVYLCASSLGGGNLKKLFFGSGTQLSVL.

The chain uses TRBV10-2 and TRBJ2-1, with D uncertain. V lost 0 bases to trimming and J lost 3 bases, with 6 bases between them. CDR3 size: 14 residues. Per the germline V gene, CDR1 is WSHSY and CDR2 is SAAADI. The CDR3 sequence is CASSESDFYNEQFF. Here the CDR3 DNA reads TGCGCCAGCAGTGAGTCAGATTTCTACAATGAGCAGTTCTTC.

The chain carries TRBV19 and TRBJ1-6; D remains ambiguous. This CDR3 has 15 residues. Trimming cost V 2 bases and J 9 bases, with 14 bases left between them. Germline V CDR1 and CDR2: LNHDA, SQIVND (reference sequence). CDR3 sequence reads: CASSIIGRLISPLHF. The CDR3, as DNA: TGTGCCAGTAGTATAATTGGGCGGTTGATTTCACCCCTCCACTTT.

The gene calls are TRBV6-2 or TRBV6-3 and TRBJ1-6, with D uncertain. Germline-derived CDR1 and CDR2 are MNHEY and SVGEGT. Trimming stripped 0 bases from V and 0 bases from J, with 6 bases between. This CDR3 comprises 16 residues. The CDR3 coding sequence is TGTGCCAGCAGTTACTCATTGAGCTCCTATAATTCACCCCTCCACTTT. Translation: CASSYSLSSYNSPLHF.

The genes are TRBV6-5 and TRBJ2-5, with TRBD2 as a possible D gene (6 bases). V lost 6 bases to trimming and J lost 2 bases, with 16 bases between them. Germline V lookup: CDR1 MNHEY, CDR2 SVGAGI. The CDR3 is 15 amino acids. The CDR3 coding sequence is TGTGCCAGCAGACGGGACTCCGTAGGACAAGAGACCCAGTACTTC. Its protein is CASRRDSVGQETQYF.

V is TRBV9 and J is TRBJ1-2; 12 nucleotides match TRBD1. There are 16 residues in the CDR3. Trimming at V came to 4 bases and at J to 4 bases, leaving 8 bases not matched to a gene. The germline CDR1 and CDR2 sequences are SGDLS and YYNGEE. The CDR3 sequence: CASSTGTGGFGYGYTF. The CDR3 nucleotides are TGTGCCAGCAGCACCGGGACAGGGGGCTTCGGCTATGGCTACACCTTC.

The chain links TRBV5-4 to TRBJ2-1; D is unclear. The germline gives CDR1 SGHNT, CDR2 YYREEE (reference sequence). This CDR3 contains 13 residues. Trimming stripped 1 base from V and 9 bases from J, with 11 bases between. The CDR3 reads CASSLFEQVEQFF. Written as DNA, the CDR3 is TGTGCCAGCAGCTTGTTTGAGCAGGTTGAGCAGTTCTTC.

This clone was observed once. This rearrangement joins TRBV10-3 to TRBJ1-6, with TRBD1 matching 7 bases. V was pared by 10 bases and J by 6 bases, with 9 bases of the junction left unmatched. The CDR3 is 14 amino acids. Germline values: CDR1 ENHRY, CDR2 SYGVKD. The CDR3 DNA is TGTGCCACTATTAGAGACAGGGTTAATTCACCCCTCCACTTT. This encodes CATIRDRVNSPLHF.

The gene calls are TRBV11-2 and TRBJ1-1; the D gene is possibly TRBD1 (6 bases). Germline CDR1 SGHAT, CDR2 FQNNGV. The V gene lost 6 bases and the J gene lost 1 base, with 15 bases spanning the gap. CDR3 length: 15 residues. CDR3 DNA: TGTGCCAGCAGGTCCCCGGGACACAGGAACACTGAAGCTTTCTTT. It translates to CASRSPGHRNTEAFF. Based on the CDR3 plus reference TRBV11-2 and TRBJ1-1, the full variable domain is EAGVAQSPRYKIIEKRQSVAFWCNPISGHATLYWYQQILGQGPKLLIQFQNNGVVDDSQLPKDRFSAERLKGVDSTLKIQPAKLEDSAVYLCASRSPGHRNTEAFFGQGTRLTVV.

This sequence joins TRBV24-1 and TRBJ2-1; 8 positions agree with TRBD2. V gave up 8 bases and J gave up 8 bases; unmatched junction bases: 13. The length of the CDR3 is 15 residues. The germline gives CDR1 KGHDR, CDR2 SFDVKD. The CDR3 DNA follows: TGTGCCACCAAGGGTGATAGCGGGATAGTCGATGAGCAGTTCTTC. It is translated as CATKGDSGIVDEQFF.

This clone turned up a few times. V is TRBV18 and J is TRBJ1-3; 9 bases map to TRBD1. CDR3 length: 18 residues. The germline gives CDR1 KGHSH, CDR2 LQKENI. The J segment lost 4 bases and the V segment lost 2 bases, leaving 12 bases of the junction unmatched. The CDR3 sequence is CASSPEGQGTLNGNTIYF. CDR3 nucleotide sequence: TGTGCCAGCTCACCAGAGGGACAGGGTACGCTCAACGGAAACACCATATATTTT.

The V and J genes are TRBV5-1 and TRBJ1-1; D gene ambiguous. CDR3 length: 16 residues. V lost 4 bases to trimming and J lost 0 bases, with 16 bases between them. Germline V gene data show CDR1 as SGHRS and CDR2 as YFSETQ. The CDR3 sequence: CASSPQSFIMNTEAFF. The CDR3 DNA follows: TGCGCCAGCAGCCCACAGAGTTTCATCATGAACACTGAAGCTTTCTTT.

The V gene is TRBV11-2, the J gene TRBJ2-5; D ambiguous. Trimming removed 6 bases from V and 0 bases from J, with 8 bases in between. CDR3 length: 13 residues. Germline V gene sequence: CDR1 SGHAT, CDR2 FQNNGV. The CDR3 bases are TGTGCCAGCAGACTCTCAAACCAAGAGACCCAGTACTTC. Its translation is CASRLSNQETQYF.

This chain uses TRBV5-1 with TRBJ1-6; D ambiguous. This CDR3 has 13 amino acids. Trimming took off 4 bases at V and 7 bases at J, with 9 bases between the two ends. Germline loops: CDR1 SGHRS, CDR2 YFSETQ. CDR3 protein: CASSTAGNSPLHF. The CDR3 DNA is TGCGCCAGCAGCACGGCGGGGAATTCACCCCTCCACTTT.

The chain uses TRBV19 and TRBJ2-2; D unclear. The ends were cut back, 1 base at V and 4 bases at J, with 4 bases in the middle. This CDR3 is built from 13 residues. CDR1 LNHDA and CDR2 SQIVND come from the germline V gene (reference sequence). CDR3 loop: CASSIGTTGELFF. The DNA of the CDR3 is TGTGCCAGTAGTATAGGTACCACCGGGGAGCTGTTTTTT.

The sample holds one count of this clone. The chain links TRBV4-2 to TRBJ2-3, with D perhaps matching TRBD2 (7 bases). Trimming cost V 5 bases and J 3 bases, with 15 bases left between them. CDR1 is LGHNA, CDR2 YNFKEQ, per germline. The CDR3 is 15 amino acids. In DNA, the CDR3 is TGTGCCAGCAGCGACGTGGCGGGGGCTACAGATACGCAGTATTTT. The encoded protein is CASSDVAGATDTQYF.

This clone turned up a few times. The CDR3, as DNA: TGCGCCAGCAGCCAAGATGCCCCGTTAGGCCCTGGAAACACCATATATTTT. As protein: CASSQDAPLGPGNTIYF. J is TRBJ1-3 and V is TRBV4-1, with D hard to call. The CDR3 length is 17 residues. V lost 0 bases and J lost 2, with 14 bases in between. Per germline, CDR1 MGHRA and CDR2 YSYEKL.

J is TRBJ2-5 and V is TRBV4-3, with D tentatively TRBD1 (5 bases). Trimming removed 4 bases at V and 2 bases at J, with 11 bases between. Germline CDR1 and CDR2: LGHNA and YSLEER. The CDR3 consists of 14 residues. The CDR3 is CASSPRQKQETQYF. In DNA form, the CDR3 reads TGCGCCAGCAGCCCCAGACAGAAACAAGAGACCCAGTACTTC.

The rearrangement uses TRBV19 and TRBJ2-3; 12 nucleotides line up with TRBD2. The CDR3 has 16 amino acids. Losses at the gene ends were 4 bases for V and 4 bases for J; bases not matched to a gene: 6. Germline V gene data show CDR1 as LNHDA and CDR2 as SQIVND (reference sequence). CDR3 sequence (DNA): TGTGCCAGTAGTACCCGACTAGCGGGAGCGGCAGATACGCAGTATTTT. Translated: CASSTRLAGAADTQYF. The variable domain in full, with the rest retrieved from reference TRBV19 and TRBJ2-3, is DGGITQSPKYLFRKEGQNVTLSCEQNLNHDAMYWYRQDPGQGLRLIYYSQIVNDFQKGDIAEGYSVSREKKESFPLTVTSAQKNPTAFYLCASSTRLAGAADTQYFGPGTRLTVL.

The rearrangement links TRBV5-4 to TRBJ2-5; 14 bases match TRBD2. Trimming at V came to 5 bases and at J to 5 bases, leaving 5 bases not matched to a gene. The CDR3 has 15 residues. Germline V gene sequence: CDR1 SGHNT, CDR2 YYREEE (reference sequence). The CDR3 DNA reads as TGTGCCAGCAGTGGGACTAGCGGGAGTCGGGAGACCCAGTACTTC. Amino acid sequence: CASSGTSGSRETQYF. Complete variable domain (other parts from reference TRBV5-4 and TRBJ2-5): ETGVTQSPTHLIKTRGQQVTLRCSSQSGHNTVSWYQQALGQGPQFIFQYYREEENGRGNFPPRFSGLQFPNYSSELNVNALELDDSALYLCASSGTSGSRETQYFGPGTRLLVL.

V usage is TRBV12-2 and J usage is TRBJ1-2; the D segment call TRBD1 is taken from the table without a DNA check. TRBV12-2 is a known pseudogene. This CDR3 region has 16 residues. CDR3 sequence (DNA): TGTGCAAGTCGCTTGTTTTACACGACAGGAAACTATGGCTACACCTTC. Translation: CASRLFYTTGNYGYTF.

V is TRBV2 and J is TRBJ1-2; no clear D. V lost 9 bases and J lost 1, with 15 bases in between. Germline assignment: CDR1 SNHLY and CDR2 FYNNEI. This CDR3 is built from 14 residues. CDR3 sequence reads: CASNAGRFNYGYTF. In DNA form, the CDR3 reads TGTGCCAGTAACGCAGGCCGTTTTAACTATGGCTACACCTTC.

V is TRBV2 and J is TRBJ1-2; D is unclear. Germline CDR1 and CDR2: SNHLY and FYNNEI. The germline V and J ends were trimmed by 5 bases and 5 bases, with 15 bases remaining between them. This CDR3 comprises 14 residues. DNA of the CDR3: TGTGCCAGCAGTTCCAGAGATGCCGGGTATGGCTACACCTTC. It is translated as CASSSRDAGYGYTF. The full variable domain, its missing parts supplied by reference TRBV2 and TRBJ1-2, is EPEVTQTPSHQVTQMGQEVILRCVPISNHLYFYWYRQILGQKVEFLVSFYNNEISEKSEIFDDQFSVERPDGSNFTLKIRSTKLEDSAMYFCASSSRDAGYGYTFGSGTRLTVV.

The CDR3 reads CASSLRDRHQYNEQFF. As DNA, the CDR3 is TGTGCCAGTAGTTTACGGGACAGACATCAATACAATGAGCAGTTCTTC. This sequence joins TRBV19 and TRBJ2-1; 7 bases agree with TRBD1. V gave up 5 bases and J gave up 4 bases; unmatched junction bases: 11. CDR1 and CDR2 (germline): LNHDA, SQIVND (reference sequence). CDR3 size: 16 residues.

The chain is built from TRBV3-1 (or the pseudogene TRBV3-2) and TRBJ2-7; D remains unclear. This CDR3 is built from 14 residues. CDR1 and CDR2 from the germline V gene are LGHDT and YNNKEL (reference sequence). The V gene lost 1 base and the J gene lost 3 bases, with 10 bases spanning the gap. The CDR3 sequence: CASSQGPLNYEQYF. The CDR3, as DNA: TGTGCCAGCAGCCAAGGTCCCTTAAACTACGAGCAGTACTTC.

The J gene is TRBJ2-3, the V gene TRBV7-9; the match to TRBD1 covers 11 bases. The CDR3 totals 17 residues. V lost 4 bases and J lost 6; bases outside the gene matches: 12. CDR1 and CDR2 (germline): SEHNR, FQNEAQ (reference sequence). CDR3 in amino acids: CASSYSGTGGLWDTQYF. The CDR3 DNA reads as TGTGCCAGCAGCTATTCCGGGACAGGGGGTTTGTGGGATACGCAGTATTTT.

The gene calls are TRBV3-1 (or the pseudogene TRBV3-2) and TRBJ1-2, with TRBD1 matching 10 bases. J lost 7 bases, V lost 4 bases, and 9 bases had no gene match. The CDR3 totals 15 residues. Per germline, CDR1 LGHDT and CDR2 YNNKEL (reference sequence). The CDR3 reads CASSRRDRGVGGYTF. CDR3 coding DNA: TGTGCCAGCAGCCGTAGGGACAGGGGAGTCGGTGGCTACACCTTC.